This TCR beta chain was documented in a study of blood T cell repertoires in COVID-19. Across the study: Whether acute or convalescent, the COVID-19 samples came from the United States, Italy and Spain. PBMCs, B-cell-depleted T cells, or T cells were the source of the cDNA or gDNA that made up the material.

Authors' processing steps: Reference gene primer amplification gave estimated nucleated cell counts. Assay: immunoSEQ multiplex PCR; the TCRdb copy retains only in-frame clones and omits some. V, J and clone size are taken as reported in that table, and D and trimming were inferred from the DNA itself. The profile shows roughly 190,000 clones, 70% to 90% of them singletons. CDR3 length: 15 amino acids. Looked up from germline, CDR1 is LGHDT and CDR2 is YNNKEL (reference sequence). Losses at the gene ends were 4 bases for V and 1 base for J; bases not matched to a gene: 2. Sequencing was performed on peripheral blood. This receptor was identified in a woman aged 55-70 years with COVID-19, enrolled during active disease. The V gene is TRBV3-1 (or the pseudogene TRBV3-2), the J gene TRBJ2-2, with 8 positions matching TRBD2. As DNA, the CDR3 is TGTGCCAGCAGCCTCGGGGGGGGGAACACCGGGGAGCTGTTTTTT. This gives the protein CASSLGGGNTGELFF.